This entry concerns a single T cell receptor beta chain. The antigen this receptor binds is unknown. There are no base qualities to consult, and no much larger clone falls within one base. Explained via the paper, the time point label denotes: roughly 2 years on ibrutinib. For TCR beta library preparation, about 2 micrograms of genomic DNA were extracted from the cryopreserved PBMCs. High-throughput TCR beta sequencing was performed on longitudinal blood samples from CLL patients receiving ibrutinib monotherapy. The patients took part in an open-label, single-center phase 2 trial of ibrutinib monotherapy. CDR1 and CDR2 (SGHTA, FQGNSA) derive from the germline V gene. Counted from cysteine to phenylalanine, this CDR3 has 12 amino acids. CDR3 DNA only is kept here, 36 bases in frame from base 1. V is trimmed back by 5 bases and J by 7 bases, and the junction contains 0 bases that no gene match accounts for.

This entry comes from a study of cytotoxic CD8 clonotypes in ibrutinib-treated CLL (TCRdb year 2021). Turning to the overall study: The cohort was composed of 10 to 11 relapsed/refractory and about 16 treatment-naive patients; IGHV unmutated status was identified in under 18 patients. Partial responses were observed in roughly 24 patients and complete responses in 2; after a median follow-up of 68 months, remission was maintained in approximately 15 patients and progression was observed in approximately twelve. Response samples were taken after a median of approximately 12 months on treatment, ranging from about 6 to 36 months. On average, each sample had a few hundred thousand productive templates and about 89,000 productive rearrangements. Longitudinal samples were available for about 30% of the 86 trial participants. Cryopreserved peripheral blood mononuclear cells were collected at three points: before therapy, at response, and at either sustained remission or disease progression. Every sample from remission and from progressive disease was obtained while the patients were still on ibrutinib. General conclusions and limits of the study: Clonality rose at ibrutinib response, remained stable during sustained remission, and dropped back toward baseline at progression. Sampling times were not matched between patients in sustained remission and patients whose disease was progressing, and lymph node repertoires were not examined. Public clonotypes were rare and either shrank or stayed stable during treatment, and the rise in clonality at ibrutinib response reflected expansion of private clonotypes. Baseline clonality was found to be higher than that of age-matched healthy donors and was strongly correlated with circulating CD8+ T-cell counts.

On a MiSeq, deep resolution sequencing aimed for a depth between 1 in 1 million and 1 in 200,000 T cells, with each clonotype covered 10x on average. TCR beta libraries were generated with the immunoSEQ hsTCRB Kit. In the paper's pipeline: The data were analyzed with ImmunoSEQ Analyzer and ImmunoSEQ Data Assistant, and V, D and J gene assignments followed IMGT definitions. Clonality, which ranges from 0 to 1, was calculated by subtracting the normalized Shannon entropy of productive rearrangement frequencies from one. Only overrepresented clonotypes making up at least 0.05% of the repertoire of each patient were included in the public clonotype analysis. About a dozen age-matched healthy donor repertoires from immuneACCESS served as clonality controls. Imported from immuneACCESS, the table was reduced by TCRdb to in-frame sequences with V and J called. These copies leave out some clones; in studies compared against another copy, an unresolved V gene accounts for under half, and the cause of the remainder is not known. V, J and clone size reflect that table, while D and trimming were determined from the DNA. The sample profile shows about 160,000 clones; 84% of them were found once. The biggest ten clones account for about 4.5% of the sample.

Recombination linked TRBV7-2 to TRBJ2-4, with 9 bases in between that match TRBD1. The sequenced sample was PBMCs, obtained after 24 months of ibrutinib treatment. This TCR was recovered from a human donor with chronic lymphocytic leukemia. The encoded CDR3 is CASSDRGNIQYF. The DNA sequence is given as TGTGCCAGCAGCGACAGGGGGAACATTCAGTACTTC.